This T cell receptor (beta chain) was documented in a study of T cell changes during pregnancy in multiple sclerosis. V was trimmed by 7 bases and J by 4 bases, leaving 11 bases between them. The CDR3 loop spans 12 amino acids. Germline CDR1 and CDR2: SQVTM and ANQGSEA. This clone was recorded only once. This table comes from immunoSEQ multiplex PCR, and its TCRdb copy is limited to in-frame clones, with some not included. The table has 85,000 to 100,000 clones, around 92% seen once. This rearrangement joins TRBV29-1 to TRBJ1-5; unclear D gene. This clonotype was obtained from a female donor with multiple sclerosis, enrolled in a pregnancy study. The sample here was peripheral blood, taken in the first trimester of pregnancy. CDR3 amino acids: CSAGLENQPQHF. The CDR3 DNA reads as TGCAGCGCCGGACTAGAGAATCAGCCCCAGCATTTT.